This T cell receptor beta chain is drawn from a study of T-cell reconstitution after alpha-beta-depleted transplantation in children. Whole-study findings and limits: Several hundred graft clones that had expanded were reportedly the source of alpha-beta T cells about two months after transplant. Once a year had passed after transplant, T-cell counts and diversity came mostly from newly produced T cells. Some patients owed their high day-60 TCRbeta diversity to surviving recipient T cells and thymic progenitors.

Germline CDR1 SEHNR, CDR2 FQNEAQ (reference sequence). This CDR3 is 16 amino acids long. Germline trimming cut 6 bases from V and 6 bases from J; bases unmatched to any gene: 10. Preparation of the TCRbeta library involved a method that used unique molecular identifiers. MiXCR was run by TCRdb on the PCR reads, yielding one entry per CDR3 protein. The repertoire consists of hundreds of thousands of distinct CDR3 sequences, with 10% to 15% occurring once and the leading ten covering 0.79%. This clonotype was detected only a few times. Its cognate antigen is unknown. Sequencing was performed on PBMCs, taken before TCRalphabeta/CD19-depleted stem cell transplant. This chain joins TRBV7-9 and TRBJ2-2, with 10 bases matching TRBD2. This TCR came from a girl aged 2 to 10 with congenital amegakaryocytic thrombocytopenia, due to receive a stem cell transplant. The CDR3 loop reads CASSQIAGGWSGELFF. CDR3 DNA sequence: TGTGCCAGCAGTCAGATAGCGGGAGGATGGTCCGGGGAGCTGTTTTTT.